Reported below is one T cell receptor beta chain. The germline V gene encodes CDR1 SGHAT and CDR2 FQNNGV. CDR3 length: 13 amino acids. V was pared by 2 bases and J by 6 bases, with 8 bases between. Under the authors' procedure: From reference gene primer amplification, estimates of nucleated cell counts were derived. Profiled with immunoSEQ multiplex PCR; TCRdb holds only in-frame clones, not every one. V and J calls and clone size are copied from that table; D and trimming were computed from the DNA. The sample contains about 100,000 clones, around four fifths of which appear only once. The record originates from a study of blood T cell repertoires in COVID-19. Study-wide background: Sources were T cells, B-cell-depleted T cells, or PBMCs; the material itself was cDNA or gDNA.

The chain combines TRBV11-2 with TRBJ1-3, with D possibly being TRBD1 (5 bases). Sequencing used peripheral blood. This TCR was sampled from a woman in her sixties or seventies with acute or convalescent COVID-19. Here the CDR3 reads CASSLQQENTIYF. In DNA, the CDR3 is TGTGCCAGCAGCTTACAACAGGAAAACACCATATATTTT.